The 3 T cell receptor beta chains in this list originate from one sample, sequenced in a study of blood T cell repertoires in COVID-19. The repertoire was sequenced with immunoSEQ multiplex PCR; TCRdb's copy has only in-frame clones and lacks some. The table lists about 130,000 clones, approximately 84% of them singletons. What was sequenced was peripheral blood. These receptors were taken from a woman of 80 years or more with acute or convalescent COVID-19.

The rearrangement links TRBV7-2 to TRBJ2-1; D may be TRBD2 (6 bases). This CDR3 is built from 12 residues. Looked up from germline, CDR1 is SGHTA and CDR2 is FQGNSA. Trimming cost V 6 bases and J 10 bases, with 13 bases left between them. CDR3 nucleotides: TGTGCCAGCAGTCTCCTGGCGGGGGAGCAGTTCTTC. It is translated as CASSLLAGEQFF.

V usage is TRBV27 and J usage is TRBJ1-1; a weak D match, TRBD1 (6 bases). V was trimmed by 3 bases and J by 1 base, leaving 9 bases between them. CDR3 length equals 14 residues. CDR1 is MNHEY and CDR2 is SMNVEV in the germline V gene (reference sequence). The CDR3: CASSLGRGNTEAFF. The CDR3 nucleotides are TGTGCCAGCAGTTTGGGCAGGGGGAACACTGAAGCTTTCTTT.

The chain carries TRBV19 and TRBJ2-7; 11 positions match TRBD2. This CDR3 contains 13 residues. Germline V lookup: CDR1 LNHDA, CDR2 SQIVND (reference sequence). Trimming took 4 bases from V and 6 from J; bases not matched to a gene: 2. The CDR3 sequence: CASSNLAGGEQYF. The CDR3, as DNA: TGTGCCAGTAGTAACCTAGCGGGAGGCGAGCAGTACTTC.